These 15 T cell receptor beta chains share one sample of origin, sequenced in a study of quantifying T cell responses using KT2 cells. Study at large: Reverse transcription used primers in the TCR alpha and beta constant regions.

An oligo carrying a UMI was ligated to the cDNA 3' end. An equimolar mix of RC1.1 and RC1.2 primed the beta chain across TRBC1 and TRBC2. TCRdb analysed the UMI-ligation and nested PCR reads with MiXCR anew, one entry per CDR3 protein. The sample has tens of thousands of distinct CDR3 sequences, about 7.3% seen once. Sequenced material: PBMCs spiked with cells of the T cell clone KT2. The source is a human donor.

This clonotype was counted at least ten times. The rearrangement uses TRBV12-5 and TRBJ2-7, with D maybe TRBD2 (6 bases). Between the trimmed V and J ends, which lost 4 bases and 3 bases, there was a span of 10 bases. The CDR3 runs 13 residues. CDR1 and CDR2 (germline): LGHNT, FRNRAP. CDR3 amino acids: CASGWGDGYEQYF. The CDR3 region has the DNA TGTGCTAGTGGTTGGGGGGACGGCTACGAGCAGTACTTC.

CDR3 in amino acids: CASGTAVYNEQFF. CDR3 DNA sequence: TGTGCTAGTGGAACGGCGGTTTACAATGAGCAGTTCTTC. V is TRBV12-5 and J is TRBJ2-1; D call uncertain. V lost 6 bases, J lost 4 bases, and 10 bases lay in between. CDR3 length: 13 amino acids. Germline V gene data show CDR1 as LGHNT and CDR2 as FRNRAP. Complete variable domain (other parts from reference TRBV12-5 and TRBJ2-1): DARVTQTPRHKVTEMGQEVTMRCQPILGHNTVFWYRQTMMQGLELLAYFRNRAPLDDSGMPKDRFSAEMPDATLATLKIQPSEPRDSAVYFCASGTAVYNEQFFGPGTRLTVL.

The chain combines TRBV12-3 or TRBV12-4 with TRBJ1-1; D is ambiguous. Trimming removed 8 bases at V and 3 bases at J, with 16 bases between. The CDR3 length is 14 residues. The CDR3 is CASGLGIRDTEAFF. As DNA, the CDR3 is TGTGCCAGCGGCCTGGGGATCCGAGACACTGAAGCTTTCTTT.

V and J are TRBV27 and TRBJ2-3, with a possible D match to TRBD2 (6 bases). Per germline, CDR1 MNHEY and CDR2 SMNVEV (reference sequence). The length of the CDR3 is 15 residues. With 2 bases removed from V and 1 base from J, the gap between germline ends came to 10 bases. CDR3 loop: CASSLVSGGTDTQYF. CDR3 DNA sequence: TGTGCCAGCAGTTTAGTCTCGGGGGGCACAGATACGCAGTATTTT.

This clonotype has at least ten counts. The chain employs TRBV7-2 and TRBJ1-1; D not certain. Trimming left V 4 bases short and J 5 bases short, with 17 bases between. The CDR3 length is 15 residues. The germline gives CDR1 SGHTA, CDR2 FQGNSA. CDR3 in DNA: TGTGCCAGCAGCTCTCGTGGAGGGTGGGGAACTGAAGCTTTCTTT. Residues: CASSSRGGWGTEAFF.

This clonotype was detected ten times or more. V and J are TRBV11-2 and TRBJ1-2; D is possibly TRBD1 (6 bases). The V gene's germline CDR1 is SGHAT and CDR2 FQNNGV. With 2 bases removed from V and 4 bases from J, the gap between germline ends came to 14 bases. This CDR3 spans 15 amino acids. CDR3 nucleotides: TGTGCCAGCAGCTTAAGGGGGGCGACGGGCTATGGCTACACCTTC. Its protein product is CASSLRGATGYGYTF.

To note about this clonotype: This may arise from a read error, as a much more abundant clone is one base away. The genes are TRBV12-3 or TRBV12-4 and TRBJ2-3; D may correspond to TRBD1 or TRBD2 (5 bases each). The CDR3 contains 12 residues. The ends were cut back, 5 bases at V and 14 bases at J, with 17 bases in the middle. CDR3: CASSDDGDVPYF. The DNA for the CDR3 is TGTGCCAGCAGTGATGACGGGGACGTTCCGTATTTT.

This chain connects TRBV11-2 to TRBJ2-3; TRBD2 matches 7 bases. Germline V gene sequence: CDR1 SGHAT, CDR2 FQNNGV. Unmatched junction bases numbered 1, after V lost 7 bases and J lost 6 bases. The CDR3 sequence is 11 residues long. CDR3 region: CASNGGDTQYF. CDR3 sequence (DNA): TGTGCCAGCAACGGGGGGGATACGCAGTATTTT.

The sample holds many counts of this clonotype. The rearrangement links TRBV1 to TRBJ1-2; the DNA was not compared with TRBD1, the D call given in the table. TRBV1 is classified as a pseudogene. The CDR3 spans 16 residues. As DNA, the CDR3 is TGCACCAGCAGCCAAGAATCCGGGGTCCAGACCTATGGCTACACCTTC. Translation gives CTSSQESGVQTYGYTF.

This clonotype has ten or more counts. The V call is TRBV11-2, the J call TRBJ2-1, with D perhaps TRBD1 or TRBD2 (5 bases each). The germline V gene has CDR1 SGHAT and CDR2 FQNNGV. V lost 1 base to trimming and J lost 7 bases, with 17 bases between them. The CDR3 covers 16 residues. DNA of the CDR3: TGTGCCAGCAGCTTAGGCTCACCCGGGACGAGGAATGAGCAGTTCTTC. This encodes CASSLGSPGTRNEQFF.

This clonotype has a handful of counts. The V gene is TRBV6-6, the J gene TRBJ2-3; TRBD1 aligns across 7 bases. Trimming at V came to 4 bases and at J to 2 bases, leaving 6 bases not matched to a gene. The CDR3 consists of 15 residues. Germline-derived CDR1 and CDR2 are MNHNY and SVGAGI (reference sequence). The CDR3 protein is CASSSRQGSTDTQYF. The CDR3, as DNA: TGTGCCAGCAGTTCTAGACAGGGCTCCACAGATACGCAGTATTTT.

This clonotype was recorded at least ten times. The genes are TRBV5-4 and TRBJ2-1; a possible D gene is TRBD2 (7 bases). Trimming took 0 bases from V and 10 from J, leaving 17 bases between them. CDR3 size: 15 residues. CDR1 is SGHNT, CDR2 YYREEE, per germline (reference sequence). This CDR3 is CASSLGLAGRGEQFF. The CDR3, as DNA: TGTGCCAGCAGCTTGGGACTAGCTGGAAGGGGGGAGCAGTTCTTC.

This rearrangement joins TRBV7-2 to TRBJ2-1; D uncertain. Trimming removed 5 bases at V and 6 bases at J, with 11 bases between. The V gene's germline CDR1 is SGHTA and CDR2 FQGNSA. There are 13 residues in the CDR3. CDR3 amino acids: CASSPYITNEQFF. In DNA, the CDR3 is TGTGCCAGCAGCCCGTACATCACCAATGAGCAGTTCTTC.

This clonotype is medium-sized in the sample. J is TRBJ1-5 and V is TRBV27; D gene unclear. There are 13 residues in the CDR3. Looked up from germline, CDR1 is MNHEY and CDR2 is SMNVEV (reference sequence). Trimming shortened V by 2 bases and J by 4 bases, and 6 bases separated the two germline ends. CDR3 in DNA: TGTGCCAGCAGTTTAGGCAAGAATCAGCCCCAGCATTTT. Its protein product is CASSLGKNQPQHF.

This clonotype was seen many times. The CDR3 sequence: CASSPSLTTNEKLFF. The CDR3 DNA is TGTGCCAGCAGCCCCTCTCTTACAACTAATGAAAAACTGTTTTTT. V is TRBV12-3 or TRBV12-4 and J is TRBJ1-4; D unclear. The CDR3 has 15 residues. The germline V and J ends were trimmed by 6 bases and 0 bases, with 11 bases remaining between them.